This T cell receptor (beta chain) is drawn from a study of human T cells and chemical hapten exposure. Ten or more counts support this clonotype. Using its own MiXCR run on the RACE reads, TCRdb lists one record per CDR3 protein. The sample records 180,000 or so distinct CDR3 sequences, 14% being singletons. The time point denotes: patch test 1, 2 weeks after DPC sensitization. Treatment denoted: therapeutic diphenylcyclopropenone sensitization with weekly scalp DPC. The sequenced sample was whole blood, obtained in connection with sensitization to the hapten diphenylcyclopropenone (DPC). The sequence came from a woman aged 30 to 39 with alopecia areata. Some clones in this sample may be carry-over from other donors' samples.

CDR3 DNA sequence: TGCAGTGCTAGCTCTCTTAACTCCGCGGAAAAACTGTTTTTT. It codes for CSASSLNSAEKLFF. The chain recombines TRBV20-1 with TRBJ1-4; D gene uncertain. The V gene's germline CDR1 is DFQATT and CDR2 SNEGSKA (reference sequence). Trimming took off 3 bases at V and 8 bases at J, with 16 bases between the two ends. The CDR3 runs to 14 residues.